These 5 T cell receptor gamma chains came from one sample sequenced in a study of fetal and pediatric gammadelta thymocytes. TCRdb called clones anew from the reads with CATT. The repertoire consists of roughly 200 gamma-chain clones, with approximately 3.4% occurring once and the leading ten covering under 75%. Material for sequencing was non-Vgamma9Vdelta2 gamma-delta T cells from the thymus. Subset specified: CD3+gammadeltaTCR+ thymocytes not co-expressing Vgamma9 and Vdelta2. Source of these receptors: a child who underwent cardiac surgery and was recorded as healthy.

Of note for this clone: The protein held in TCRdb is that of a much larger clone and does not match this DNA's translation at residues 3 and 9, likely because of a read error; the protein shown is translated from the DNA. The gene calls are TRGV4 and TRGJ1 or TRGJ2. The germline gives CDR1 EGSTGY, CDR2 YDSYTSSV. CDR3 size: 11 residues. CDR3 coding DNA: TGTGCCCCCTGGTTTTATTATAAGAACCTCTTT. Its translation: CAPWFYYKNLF.

In its sample, this clone was seen a few times. The amino acid sequence in TCRdb belongs to a much larger clone and departs from this DNA's translation at residue 6, likely a sequencing read error; the sequence shown is translated from the DNA. This rearrangement joins TRGV9 to TRGJP1. The germline gives CDR1 GITISATS, CDR2 ISYDGTV (reference sequence). The CDR3 contains 13 residues. V lost 4 bases to trimming and J lost 4 bases; unmatched junction nucleotides: 3. The CDR3 spells CALWESTGWFKIF. The CDR3 nucleotides are TGTGCCTTGTGGGAAAGCACTGGTTGGTTCAAGATATTT.

This clone has a handful of counts. TCRdb pairs this DNA with a much larger clone's protein that differs at residue 5, likely a read error; the protein shown was translated from the DNA. The rearrangement uses TRGV4 and TRGJ1 or TRGJ2. V lost 6 bases to trimming and J lost 2 bases; unmatched junction nucleotides: 10. From germline, CDR1 is EGSTGY and CDR2 YDSYTSSV. The CDR3 covers 14 residues. The CDR3 region is CATWNHPDYYKKLF. The CDR3 nucleotides are TGTGCCACCTGGAATCATCCTGATTATTATAAGAAACTCTTT.

On this clone: The protein that TCRdb holds for this DNA derives from a much larger clone and differs from the translated DNA at residue 6, which likely indicates a read error; the protein shown here is translated from the DNA. This chain connects TRGV9 to TRGJP1. V gave up 4 bases and J gave up 0 bases; unmatched junction bases: 5. The CDR3 length is 15 residues. Germline values: CDR1 GITISATS, CDR2 ISYDGTV (reference sequence). The CDR3 sequence: CALWDANTTGWFKIF. Here the CDR3 DNA reads TGTGCCTTGTGGGACGCAAATACCACTGGTTGGTTCAAGATATTT.

In the case of this clone: The amino acid sequence in TCRdb belongs to a much larger clone and departs from this DNA's translation at residue 4, likely a sequencing read error; the sequence shown is translated from the DNA. The J gene was reported as TRGJ1 or TRGJ2; the V gene went uncalled. The CDR3 extends over 10 amino acids. The CDR3, as DNA: TGTGCCACCTTGTTGTATAAGAAACTCTTT. Amino acids: CATLLYKKLF.